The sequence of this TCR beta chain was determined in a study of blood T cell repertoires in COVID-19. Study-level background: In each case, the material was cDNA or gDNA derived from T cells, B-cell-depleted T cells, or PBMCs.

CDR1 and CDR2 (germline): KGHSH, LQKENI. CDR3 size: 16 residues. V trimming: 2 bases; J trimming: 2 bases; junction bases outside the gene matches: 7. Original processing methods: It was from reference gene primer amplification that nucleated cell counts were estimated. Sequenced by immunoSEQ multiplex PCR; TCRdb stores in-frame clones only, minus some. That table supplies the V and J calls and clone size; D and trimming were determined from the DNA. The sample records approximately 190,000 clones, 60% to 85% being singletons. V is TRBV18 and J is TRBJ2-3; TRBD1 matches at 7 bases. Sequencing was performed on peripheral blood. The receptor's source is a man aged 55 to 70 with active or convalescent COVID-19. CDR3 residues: CASSPEPGGVTDTQYF. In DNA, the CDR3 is TGTGCCAGCTCACCAGAGCCAGGGGGTGTCACAGATACGCAGTATTTT.